The 21 T cell receptor beta chains below were found in one sample sequenced in a study of T cell repertoires in aging, cancer and after chemotherapy. Amplification of TCR beta used genomic DNA extracted from peripheral blood. A mixed TRB-A/B primer pool amplified rearranged TRB by multiplex touch-down PCR. TCRdb re-analysed the multiplex PCR reads in MiXCR, keeping a single row per CDR3 protein. The sample contains about 1,600 distinct CDR3 sequences, about 23% of which appear only once. The material sequenced was blood. The receptors here all came from a human donor with a solid tumor.

This chain links TRBV6-2 or TRBV6-3 with TRBJ1-1, with D maybe TRBD1 (6 bases). V was pared by 5 bases and J by 3 bases, with 22 bases between. The germline CDR1 and CDR2 sequences are MNHEY and SVGEGT. CDR3 length: 17 amino acids. CDR3 protein: CASSHPGAPHPDTEAFF. Here the CDR3 DNA reads TGTGCCAGCAGTCACCCGGGGGCTCCTCATCCCGACACTGAAGCTTTCTTT.

This chain links TRBV12-3 or TRBV12-4 with TRBJ2-2; no clear D gene. The CDR3 contains 16 residues. The V end was cut by 3 bases, the J end by 0 bases, with 11 bases between. The CDR3 region has the DNA TGTGCCAGCAGTTTCACGTCAGTGGCGAACACCGGGGAGCTGTTTTTT. This encodes CASSFTSVANTGELFF.

The chain couples TRBV7-2 to TRBJ1-5; TRBD1 might be the D (6 bases). Germline CDR1 and CDR2: SGHTA and FQGNSA. Trimming left V 2 bases short and J 0 bases short, with 11 bases between. CDR3 length equals 16 residues. This CDR3 is CASSLFGTNSNQPQHF. For the CDR3, the DNA is TGTGCCAGCAGCTTATTCGGGACAAATAGCAATCAGCCCCAGCATTTT.

V is TRBV20-1 and J is TRBJ1-2; TRBD1 is a possible D gene (6 bases). The V end was cut by 7 bases, the J end by 6 bases, with 21 bases between. Germline CDR1 is DFQATT and CDR2 is SNEGSKA (reference sequence). The CDR3 is 14 residues long. CDR3 DNA sequence: TGCAGTGTATGGGGGACACTGGAACAGGATGGCTACACCTTC. Translated: CSVWGTLEQDGYTF.

The rearrangement uses TRBV5-1 and TRBJ1-1; 8 positions match TRBD1. Losses at the gene ends were 2 bases for V and 1 base for J; bases not matched to a gene: 7. CDR1 is SGHRS and CDR2 is YFSETQ in the germline V gene. CDR3 length equals 16 residues. The CDR3 loop is CASSFDKDRGNTEAFF. CDR3 nucleotide sequence: TGCGCCAGCAGCTTTGATAAAGACAGGGGGAACACTGAAGCTTTCTTT.

This chain connects TRBV5-1 to TRBJ2-3; no clear D. The germline gives CDR1 SGHRS, CDR2 YFSETQ. V lost 0 bases to trimming and J lost 0 bases, with 11 bases between them. The CDR3 length is 16 residues. This CDR3 is CASSLVGQTSTDTQYF. The CDR3 nucleotides read TGCGCCAGCAGCTTGGTAGGGCAGACGAGCACAGATACGCAGTATTTT.

This clonotype is termed large. The V and J genes are TRBV19 and TRBJ2-1, with TRBD2 matching 14 bases. V was pared by 9 bases and J by 9 bases, with 10 bases of the junction left unmatched. The CDR3 is 15 amino acids. Germline V gene lookup returns CDR1 LNHDA and CDR2 SQIVND (reference sequence). The CDR3 DNA reads TGTGCCAGCCAGCGAGGGACTAGCGGGAGTGGTGAGCAGTTCTTC. It encodes CASQRGTSGSGEQFF. The full variable domain, rest sourced from reference TRBV19 and TRBJ2-1, is DGGITQSPKYLFRKEGQNVTLSCEQNLNHDAMYWYRQDPGQGLRLIYYSQIVNDFQKGDIAEGYSVSREKKESFPLTVTSAQKNPTAFYLCASQRGTSGSGEQFFGPGTRLTVL.

Sample share makes this clonotype large. The rearrangement links TRBV20-1 to TRBJ1-4; 10 bases line up with TRBD1. The germline V gene encodes CDR1 DFQATT and CDR2 SNEGSKA (reference sequence). Trimming removed 0 bases from V and 8 bases from J; junction bases left unmatched: 12. The length of the CDR3 is 17 residues. The CDR3 nucleotides read TGCAGTGCTAGAGACCGGGACAGGGGAACCGAAGGGGAAAAACTGTTTTTT. Amino acids: CSARDRDRGTEGEKLFF.

This clonotype has only one observation. This chain connects TRBV23-1 to TRBJ2-3; TRBD1 matches 12 bases. TRBV23-1 carries the ORF label, with uncertain function. Trimming took 0 bases from V and 3 from J; bases not matched to a gene: 1. The CDR3 contains 16 residues. CDR3 amino acids: CASSQSGQGATDTQYF. The CDR3 bases are TGCGCCAGCAGTCAATCGGGACAGGGGGCGACAGATACGCAGTATTTT.

By sample share, this clonotype is medium-sized. The chain joins TRBV27 to TRBJ1-2, with a tentative D call TRBD1 (6 bases). CDR1 and CDR2 from the germline V gene are MNHEY and SMNVEV (reference sequence). V was shortened by 3 bases and J by 6 bases, with 11 bases between the two germline ends. The CDR3 sequence is 13 residues long. CDR3 protein: CASSFDRFNGYTF. The CDR3 DNA is TGTGCCAGCAGTTTCGACAGGTTCAATGGCTACACCTTC.

Comment on this clonotype: An end of the junction does not agree with germline; a read error may underlie this. The chain carries TRBV11-2 and TRBJ2-1; D not resolved. The length of the CDR3 is 15 residues. Germline values: CDR1 SGHAT, CDR2 FQNNGV. This CDR3 reads CASSSTLSSYNEQLF. The CDR3 DNA sequence: TGTGCCAGCAGCTCTACCCTCAGCTCCTACAATGAGCAGTTATTC.

V usage is TRBV6-1 and J usage is TRBJ1-1, with 10 bases identical to TRBD1. Germline values: CDR1 MNHNS, CDR2 SASEGT. V lost 2 bases to trimming and J lost 10 bases; unmatched junction nucleotides: 10. The CDR3 length is 15 residues. The CDR3, as DNA: TGTGCCAGCAGTGAACAGGGACAGGGGCCGTTTCCAGCTTTCTTT. This encodes CASSEQGQGPFPAFF.

By share, this clonotype counts as medium-sized. The rearrangement joins TRBV27 to TRBJ1-5, with a possible D match to TRBD1 (5 bases). Germline CDR1 MNHEY, CDR2 SMNVEV (reference sequence). V lost 6 bases and J 2 bases, leaving 14 bases between the germline ends. This CDR3 is built from 15 residues. CDR3 sequence reads: CASSSGSGGNQPQHF. CDR3 nucleotide sequence: TGTGCCAGCAGCTCAGGGTCGGGAGGCAATCAGCCCCAGCATTTT.

This clonotype is large (0.1 to 1%). The chain is built from TRBV11-3 and TRBJ1-2; perhaps TRBD1 as D (5 bases). CDR1 and CDR2 (germline): SGHNT, YENEEA. V was pared by 4 bases and J by 7 bases, with 25 bases between. The CDR3 is made up of 17 amino acids. The CDR3 region has the DNA TGTGCCAGCAGCTCCTCGTCCGGGACGGCCAGGCAGCGTGGCTACACCTTC. This translates into CASSSSSGTARQRGYTF. Using reference TRBV11-3 and TRBJ1-2 for the parts outside the CDR3, the full variable domain is EAGVVQSPRYKIIEKKQPVAFWCNPISGHNTLYWYLQNLGQGPELLIRYENEEAVDDSQLPKDRFSAERLKGVDSTLKIQPAELGDSAVYLCASSSSSGTARQRGYTFGSGTRLTVV.

V is TRBV27 and J is TRBJ1-2; a possible D gene is TRBD1 (6 bases). Trimming shortened V by 2 bases and J by 1 base, and 20 bases separated the two germline ends. The CDR3 sequence is 18 residues long. Germline CDR1 reads MNHEY; CDR2 reads SMNVEV (reference sequence). This CDR3 is CASSLMGDRLGGNYGYTF. The CDR3 DNA reads TGTGCCAGCAGTTTAATGGGAGACAGGTTAGGGGGTAACTATGGCTACACCTTC.

The chain joins TRBV28 to TRBJ2-5; D is perhaps TRBD1 or TRBD2 (5 bases each). The V and J ends lost 3 bases and 2 bases respectively, with 13 bases between them. Germline assignment: CDR1 MDHEN and CDR2 SYDVKM. The CDR3 extends over 15 amino acids. CDR3 sequence (DNA): TGTGCCAGCAGTTTCGTCGGGACGGGTCAAGAGACCCAGTACTTC. Its translation: CASSFVGTGQETQYF.

The gene calls are TRBV27 and TRBJ2-7; 9 bases line up with TRBD1. The CDR3 loop spans 15 amino acids. The germline V gene has CDR1 MNHEY and CDR2 SMNVEV (reference sequence). The V gene end was trimmed by 1 base and the J gene end by 6 bases; junction bases not matched to a gene: 7. DNA for the CDR3: TGTGCCAGCAGTTTATTCGGGACAGGGCGTGGCGAGCAGTACTTC. Translating gives CASSLFGTGRGEQYF.

This clonotype turned up a few times. The chain links TRBV5-1 to TRBJ2-7; 8 bases are a match to TRBD1. This CDR3 comprises 15 residues. After removal of 0 bases from V and 3 bases from J, the junction contained 5 bases not matched to a gene. Germline lookup yields CDR1 SGHRS and CDR2 YFSETQ. CDR3: CASSLETGAHYEQYF. CDR3 in DNA: TGCGCCAGCAGCTTGGAGACAGGGGCCCACTACGAGCAGTACTTC.

In this sample, this clonotype turned up a few times. This chain joins TRBV5-1 and TRBJ2-7; tentative D call: TRBD1 (5 bases). Germline loops: CDR1 SGHRS, CDR2 YFSETQ. V lost 0 bases, J lost 2 bases, and 12 bases lay in between. The CDR3 has 15 residues. CDR3 sequence: CASSLEVGVTYEQYF. CDR3 nucleotide sequence: TGCGCCAGCAGCTTGGAGGTAGGGGTAACCTACGAGCAGTACTTC.

This clonotype is termed medium-sized (0.01 to 0.1%). V and J are TRBV7-6 and TRBJ2-7; D remains ambiguous. This CDR3 is built from 13 residues. Germline values: CDR1 SGHVS, CDR2 FNYEAQ. With 7 bases removed from V and 4 bases from J, the gap between germline ends came to 14 bases. The CDR3 is CASTNGASYEQYF. The CDR3, as DNA: TGTGCCAGCACCAATGGAGCATCTTACGAGCAGTACTTC.

The chain combines TRBV7-6 with TRBJ2-7, with a weak D call TRBD2 (6 bases). The DNA end favors TRBJ2-5, so the J call may be wrong. The CDR3 spans 14 residues. Per the germline V gene, CDR1 is SGHVS and CDR2 is FNYEAQ. The CDR3 region is CASSFQGGRETQYF. CDR3 in DNA: TGTGCCAGCAGCTTTCAGGGAGGACGAGAGACCCAGTACTTC.